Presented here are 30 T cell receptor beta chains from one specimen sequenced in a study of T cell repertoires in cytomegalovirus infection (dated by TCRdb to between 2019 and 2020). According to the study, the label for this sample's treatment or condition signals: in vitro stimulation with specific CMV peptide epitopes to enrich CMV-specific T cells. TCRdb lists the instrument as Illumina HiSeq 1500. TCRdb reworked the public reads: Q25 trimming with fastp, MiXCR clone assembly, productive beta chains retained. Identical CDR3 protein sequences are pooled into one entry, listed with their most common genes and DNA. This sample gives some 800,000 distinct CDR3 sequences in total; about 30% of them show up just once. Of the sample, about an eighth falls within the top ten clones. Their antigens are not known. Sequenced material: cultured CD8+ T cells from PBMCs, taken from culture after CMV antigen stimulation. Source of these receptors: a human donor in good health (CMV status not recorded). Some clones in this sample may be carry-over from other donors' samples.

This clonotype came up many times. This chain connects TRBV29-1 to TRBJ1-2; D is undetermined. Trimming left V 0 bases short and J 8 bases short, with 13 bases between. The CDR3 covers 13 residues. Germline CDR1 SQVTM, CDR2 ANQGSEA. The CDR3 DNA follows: TGCAGCGTTGAAGAAGGGTCTTCCTACGGCTACACCTTC. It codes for CSVEEGSSYGYTF.

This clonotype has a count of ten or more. The CDR3 spells CASRGQMNTEAFF. The CDR3 nucleotides read TGTGCCAGCAGGGGACAGATGAACACTGAAGCTTTCTTT. The chain uses TRBV6-2 or TRBV6-3 and TRBJ1-1, with 7 bases fitting TRBD1. The length of the CDR3 is 13 residues. Trimming took 6 bases from V and 0 from J; bases not matched to a gene: 1. In germline, CDR1 is MNHEY, CDR2 SVGEGT.

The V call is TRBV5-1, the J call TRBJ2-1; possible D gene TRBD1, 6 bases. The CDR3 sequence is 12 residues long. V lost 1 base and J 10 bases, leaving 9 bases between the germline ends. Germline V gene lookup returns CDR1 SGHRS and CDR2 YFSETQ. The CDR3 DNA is TGCGCCAGCAGCTTGACAGGGAAGGAGCAGTTCTTC. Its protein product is CASSLTGKEQFF.

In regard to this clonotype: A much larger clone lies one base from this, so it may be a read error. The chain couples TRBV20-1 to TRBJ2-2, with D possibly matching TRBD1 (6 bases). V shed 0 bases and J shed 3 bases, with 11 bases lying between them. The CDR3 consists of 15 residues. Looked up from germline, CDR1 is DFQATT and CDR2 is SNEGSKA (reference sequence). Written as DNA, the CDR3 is TGCAGTGCTAGAGATGAGGGGGTGGACACCGGGGAGCTGTTTTTT. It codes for CSARDEGVDTGELFF.

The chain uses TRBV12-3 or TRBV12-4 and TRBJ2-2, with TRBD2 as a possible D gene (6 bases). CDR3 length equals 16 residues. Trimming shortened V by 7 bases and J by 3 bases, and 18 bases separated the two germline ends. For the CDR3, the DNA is TGTGCCAGCACTAACCTTCGGGACTCCTACACCGGGGAGCTGTTTTTT. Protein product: CASTNLRDSYTGELFF.

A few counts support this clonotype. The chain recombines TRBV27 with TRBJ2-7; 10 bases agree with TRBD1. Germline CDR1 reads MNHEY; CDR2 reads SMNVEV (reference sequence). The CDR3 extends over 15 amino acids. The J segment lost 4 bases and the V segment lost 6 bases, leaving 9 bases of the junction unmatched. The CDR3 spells CASRIGGQGLYEQYF. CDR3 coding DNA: TGTGCCAGCAGGATAGGGGGACAGGGGCTTTACGAGCAGTACTTC.

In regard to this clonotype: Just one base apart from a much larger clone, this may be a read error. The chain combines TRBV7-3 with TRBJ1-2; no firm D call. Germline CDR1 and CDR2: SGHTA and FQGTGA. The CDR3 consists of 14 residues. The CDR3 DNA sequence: TGTACCAGCAGCCCTTCCGGAGCTGGCGGCGGCTACACCTTC. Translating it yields CTSSPSGAGGGYTF.

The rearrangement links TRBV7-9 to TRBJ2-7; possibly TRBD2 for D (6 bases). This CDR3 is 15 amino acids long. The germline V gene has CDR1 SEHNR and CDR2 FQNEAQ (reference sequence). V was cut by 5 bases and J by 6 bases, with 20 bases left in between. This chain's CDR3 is CASSQGGPTEGEQYV. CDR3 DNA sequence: TGTGCCAGCAGCCAGGGTGGTCCGACGGAGGGCGAGCAGTACGTC.

CDR3 coding DNA: TGTGCCAGCAGTTTGACCGGGACAGGGCATAACTATGGCTACACCTTC. Its protein is CASSLTGTGHNYGYTF. V gene TRBV27 combines with J gene TRBJ1-2; 9 bases line up with TRBD1. CDR3 length: 16 residues. V dropped 3 bases and J dropped 1; count of bases not matched to a gene: 6. Germline CDR1 reads MNHEY; CDR2 reads SMNVEV (reference sequence).

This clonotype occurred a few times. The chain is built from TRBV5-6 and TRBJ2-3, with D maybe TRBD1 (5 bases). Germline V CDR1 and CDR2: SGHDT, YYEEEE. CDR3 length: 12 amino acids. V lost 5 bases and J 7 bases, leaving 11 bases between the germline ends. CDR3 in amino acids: CASSSRVNTQYF. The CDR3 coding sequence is TGTGCCAGCAGTAGCAGGGTCAATACGCAGTATTTT.

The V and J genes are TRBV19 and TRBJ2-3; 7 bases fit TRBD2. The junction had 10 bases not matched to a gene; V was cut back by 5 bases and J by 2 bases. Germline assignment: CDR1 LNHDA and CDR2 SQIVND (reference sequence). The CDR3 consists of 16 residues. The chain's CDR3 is CASSATSSRHTDTQYF. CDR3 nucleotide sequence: TGTGCCAGTAGTGCGACTAGCTCGCGACACACAGATACGCAGTATTTT.

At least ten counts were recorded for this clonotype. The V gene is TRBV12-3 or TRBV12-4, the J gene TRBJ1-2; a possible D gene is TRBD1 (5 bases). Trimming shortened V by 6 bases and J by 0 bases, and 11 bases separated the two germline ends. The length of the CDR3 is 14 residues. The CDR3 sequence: CASREGLTNYGYTF. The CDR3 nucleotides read TGTGCCAGCAGGGAGGGACTGACTAACTATGGCTACACCTTC.

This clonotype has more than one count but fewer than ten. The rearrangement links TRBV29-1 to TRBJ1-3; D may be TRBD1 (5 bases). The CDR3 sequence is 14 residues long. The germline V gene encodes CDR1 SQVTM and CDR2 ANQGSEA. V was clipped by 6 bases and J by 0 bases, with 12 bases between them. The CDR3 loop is CSVGTVDSGNTIYF. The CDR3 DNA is TGCAGCGTCGGGACCGTAGACTCTGGAAACACCATATATTTT.

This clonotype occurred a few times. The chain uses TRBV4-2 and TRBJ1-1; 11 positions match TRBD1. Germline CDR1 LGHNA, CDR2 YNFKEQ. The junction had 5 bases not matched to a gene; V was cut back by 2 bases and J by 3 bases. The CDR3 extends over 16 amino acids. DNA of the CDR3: TGTGCCAGCAGCCAAAGGACAGGGGGCAGGGACACTGAAGCTTTCTTT. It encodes CASSQRTGGRDTEAFF.

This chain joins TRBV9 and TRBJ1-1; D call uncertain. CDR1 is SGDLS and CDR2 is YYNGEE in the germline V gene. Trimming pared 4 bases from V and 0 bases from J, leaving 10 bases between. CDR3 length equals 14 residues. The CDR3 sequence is CASSPGVLNTEAFF. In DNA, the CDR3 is TGTGCCAGCAGCCCCGGGGTATTGAACACTGAAGCTTTCTTT.

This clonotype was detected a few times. The CDR3 region has the DNA TGTGCCAGTGGGGACCACAGGAACACTGAAGCTTTCTTT. This gives the protein CASGDHRNTEAFF. This chain uses TRBV19 with TRBJ1-1; maybe TRBD1 (5 bases). V was clipped by 8 bases and J by 1 base, with 11 bases between them. The germline gives CDR1 LNHDA, CDR2 SQIVND (reference sequence). This CDR3 has 13 amino acids.

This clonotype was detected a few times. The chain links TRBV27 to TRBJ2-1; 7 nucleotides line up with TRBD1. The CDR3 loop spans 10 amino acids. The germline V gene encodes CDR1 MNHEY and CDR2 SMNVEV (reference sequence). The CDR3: CTTGENEQFF. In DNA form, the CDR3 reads TGTACTACAGGGGAGAATGAGCAGTTCTTC.

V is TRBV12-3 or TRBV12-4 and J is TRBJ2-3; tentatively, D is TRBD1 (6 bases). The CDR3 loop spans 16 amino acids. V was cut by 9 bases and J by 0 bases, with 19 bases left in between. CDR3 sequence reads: CASSSQGPLSTDTQYF. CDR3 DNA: TGTGCCAGTTCCTCGCAGGGGCCCCTGAGCACAGATACGCAGTATTTT.

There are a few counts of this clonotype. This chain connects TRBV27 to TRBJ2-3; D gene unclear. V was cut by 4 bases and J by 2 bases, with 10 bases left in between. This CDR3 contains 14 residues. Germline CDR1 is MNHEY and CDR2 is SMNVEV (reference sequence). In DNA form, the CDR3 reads TGTGCCAGCAGTTCGGCGTGGACCACAGATACGCAGTATTTT. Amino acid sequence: CASSSAWTTDTQYF.

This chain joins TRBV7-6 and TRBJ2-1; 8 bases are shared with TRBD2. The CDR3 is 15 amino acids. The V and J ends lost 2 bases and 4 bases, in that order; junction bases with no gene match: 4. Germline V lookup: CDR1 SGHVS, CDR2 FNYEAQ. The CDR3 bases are TGTGCCAGCAGCTTAAAAGCGGGGGTTTACAATGAGCAGTTCTTC. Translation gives CASSLKAGVYNEQFF.

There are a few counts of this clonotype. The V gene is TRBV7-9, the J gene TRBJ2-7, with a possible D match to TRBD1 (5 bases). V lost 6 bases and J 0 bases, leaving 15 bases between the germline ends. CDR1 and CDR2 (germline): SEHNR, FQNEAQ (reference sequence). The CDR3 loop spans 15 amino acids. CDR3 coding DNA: TGTGCCAGCAGTCTAACTCCGGACACCTCCTACGAGCAGTACGTC. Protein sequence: CASSLTPDTSYEQYV.

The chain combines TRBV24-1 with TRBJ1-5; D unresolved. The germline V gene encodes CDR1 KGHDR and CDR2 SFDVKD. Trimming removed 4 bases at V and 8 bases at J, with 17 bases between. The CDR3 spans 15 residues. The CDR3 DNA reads TGTGCCACCAGTGACCACGGACCCGCCAGAGAGCCCCAGCATTTT. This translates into CATSDHGPAREPQHF.

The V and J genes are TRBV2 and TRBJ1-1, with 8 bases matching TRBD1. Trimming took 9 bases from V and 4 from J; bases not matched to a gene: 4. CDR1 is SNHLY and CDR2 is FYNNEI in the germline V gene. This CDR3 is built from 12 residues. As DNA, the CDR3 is TGTGCCAGAAGGGACAGGAGCACTGAAGCTTTCTTT. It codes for CARRDRSTEAFF. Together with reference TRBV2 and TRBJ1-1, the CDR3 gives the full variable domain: EPEVTQTPSHQVTQMGQEVILRCVPISNHLYFYWYRQILGQKVEFLVSFYNNEISEKSEIFDDQFSVERPDGSNFTLKIRSTKLEDSAMYFCARRDRSTEAFFGQGTRLTVV.

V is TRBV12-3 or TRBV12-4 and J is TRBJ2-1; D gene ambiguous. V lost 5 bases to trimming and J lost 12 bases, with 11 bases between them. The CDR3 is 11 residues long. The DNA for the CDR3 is TGTGCCAGCAGTCCTTCTTTATGGCAGTTCTTC. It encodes CASSPSLWQFF.

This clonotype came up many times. The CDR3, as DNA: TGTGCCAGCAGCTTACGGGGGGGGCAAAACACCGGGGAGCTGTTTTTT. It is translated as CASSLRGGQNTGELFF. The chain couples TRBV7-6 to TRBJ2-2; 8 bases line up with TRBD2. CDR1 SGHVS and CDR2 FNYEAQ come from the germline V gene. This CDR3 is 16 amino acids long. The ends lost 2 bases at V and 2 bases at J; junction bases unmatched: 4.

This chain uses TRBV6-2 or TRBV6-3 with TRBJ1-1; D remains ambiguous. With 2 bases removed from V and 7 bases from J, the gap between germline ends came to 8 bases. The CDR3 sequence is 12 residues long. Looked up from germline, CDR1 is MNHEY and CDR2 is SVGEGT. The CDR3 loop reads CASSYPQLEAFF. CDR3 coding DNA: TGTGCCAGCAGTTACCCACAGCTTGAAGCTTTCTTT.

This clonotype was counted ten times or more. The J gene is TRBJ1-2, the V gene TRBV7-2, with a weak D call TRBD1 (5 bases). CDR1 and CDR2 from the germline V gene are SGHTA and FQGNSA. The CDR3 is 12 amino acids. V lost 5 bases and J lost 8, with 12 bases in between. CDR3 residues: CASSPGWEGYTF. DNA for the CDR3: TGTGCCAGCAGCCCAGGGTGGGAGGGCTACACCTTC.

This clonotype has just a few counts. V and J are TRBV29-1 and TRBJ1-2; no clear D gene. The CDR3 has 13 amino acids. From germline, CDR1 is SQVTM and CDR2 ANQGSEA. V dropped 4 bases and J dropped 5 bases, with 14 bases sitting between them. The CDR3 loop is CSVVPRGHYGYTF. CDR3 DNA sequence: TGCAGCGTTGTGCCAAGAGGGCATTATGGCTACACCTTC.

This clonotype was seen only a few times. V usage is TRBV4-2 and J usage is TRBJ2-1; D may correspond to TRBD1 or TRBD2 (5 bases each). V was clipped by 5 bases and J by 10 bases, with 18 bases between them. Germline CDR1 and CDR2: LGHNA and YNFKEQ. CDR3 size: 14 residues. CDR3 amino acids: CASSGRGGGEEQFF. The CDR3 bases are TGTGCCAGCAGCGGAAGGGGTGGGGGTGAGGAGCAGTTCTTC.

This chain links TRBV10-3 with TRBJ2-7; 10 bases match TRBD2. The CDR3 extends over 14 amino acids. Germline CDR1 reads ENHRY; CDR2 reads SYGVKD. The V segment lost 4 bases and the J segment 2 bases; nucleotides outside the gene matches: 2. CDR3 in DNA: TGTGCCATCAGTGCTAGCGGGGGACCCTACGAGCAGTACGTC. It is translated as CAISASGGPYEQYV.